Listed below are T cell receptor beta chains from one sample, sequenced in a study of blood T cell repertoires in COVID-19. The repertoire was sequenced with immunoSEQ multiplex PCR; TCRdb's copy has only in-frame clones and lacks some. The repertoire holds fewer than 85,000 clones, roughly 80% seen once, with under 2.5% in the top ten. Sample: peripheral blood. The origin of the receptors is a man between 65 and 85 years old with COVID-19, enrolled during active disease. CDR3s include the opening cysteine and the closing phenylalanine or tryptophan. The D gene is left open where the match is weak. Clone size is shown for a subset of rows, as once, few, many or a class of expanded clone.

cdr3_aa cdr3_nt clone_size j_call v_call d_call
CASSILGGVYNEQFF TGTGCCAGTAGTATTTTGGGGGGGGTATACAATGAGCAGTTCTTC few TRBJ2-1 TRBV19 TRBD2
CASSVQGMDGYTF TGTGCCAGCAGTGTACAGGGTATGGACGGCTACACCTTC NA TRBJ1-2 TRBV2 NA
CASSLDASGHRSYEQYF TGTGCCAGCAGCTTAGACGCTAGCGGCCATCGCTCCTACGAGCAGTACTTC NA TRBJ2-7 TRBV7-2 TRBD2
CASSLPGAGQPQHF TGTGCCAGCAGTTTGCCAGGGGCCGGTCAGCCCCAGCATTTT NA TRBJ1-5 TRBV28 NA
CASSRGGLARPTDTQYF TGTGCCAGCAGCCGAGGAGGACTAGCCCGACCTACAGATACGCAGTATTTT NA TRBJ2-3 TRBV5-4 TRBD2
CAISDRGEEKLFF TGTGCCATCAGTGACAGGGGAGAGGAAAAACTGTTTTTT NA TRBJ1-4 TRBV10-3 NA
CASSQVLGSSYEQYF TGTGCCAGCAGCCAAGTACTAGGGAGCTCCTACGAGCAGTACTTC NA TRBJ2-7 TRBV4-2 NA
CASRGLRGGGYTF TGTGCCAGTAGGGGACTCCGAGGTGGAGGCTACACCTTC NA TRBJ1-2 TRBV19 NA
CASSSRDRHYKYF TGTGCCAGCAGTTCTCGGGACAGACATTATAAGTACTTC once TRBJ2-7 TRBV28 TRBD1
CASSISRVASDYNEQFF TGTGCCAGTAGTATAAGTAGAGTTGCGTCCGATTACAATGAGCAGTTCTTC few TRBJ2-1 TRBV19 NA
CASKGGQAETQYF TGTGCCAGCAAGGGCGGACAGGCCGAGACCCAGTACTTC NA TRBJ2-5 TRBV14 TRBD1
CASSPTTGTVSYEQYF TGTGCCAGCTCACCCACAACCGGGACAGTCTCCTACGAGCAGTACTTC NA TRBJ2-7 TRBV18 TRBD1
CSVQTGTTEAFF TGCAGCGTCCAAACAGGGACCACTGAAGCTTTCTTT NA TRBJ1-1 TRBV29-1 NA
CASSPGTGVYYGYTF TGTGCCAGCAGCCCCGGGACAGGGGTTTACTATGGCTACACCTTC NA TRBJ1-2 TRBV7-9 TRBD1
CASTSATGGPYEQYF TGTGCCAGCACATCGGCGACGGGGGGGCCGTACGAGCAGTACTTC NA TRBJ2-7 TRBV6-5 TRBD2
CASSSPGLAAYEQYF TGTGCCAGCAGTTCTCCGGGACTAGCGGCCTACGAGCAGTACTTC once TRBJ2-7 TRBV27 TRBD2
CASSIGPNTGELFF TGTGCCAGTAGTATAGGTCCTAACACCGGGGAGCTGTTTTTT once TRBJ2-2 TRBV19 NA
CASSSNVPNPLHF TGTGCCAGCAGTTCTAACGTTCCGAATCCCCTCCACTTT NA TRBJ1-6 TRBV28 NA
CATSRAGSGNTYNEQFF TGTGCCACCAGCAGAGCTGGTAGCGGGAATACCTACAATGAGCAGTTCTTC once TRBJ2-1 TRBV15 TRBD2
CASIRNLGGVTEAFF TGTGCCAGCATCAGGAATCTCGGAGGGGTCACTGAAGCTTTCTTT NA TRBJ1-1 TRBV27 NA
CASSEVASGRDSDEQFF TGTGCCAGCAGTGAAGTGGCAAGCGGGAGGGATTCCGATGAGCAGTTCTTC NA TRBJ2-1 TRBV2 TRBD2
CSATTQGVSGYTF TGCAGCGCCACGACGCAGGGGGTTTCTGGCTACACCTTC NA TRBJ1-2 TRBV29-1 TRBD1
CSVDGLASTDTQYF TGCAGCGTTGACGGACTAGCGAGCACAGATACGCAGTATTTT NA TRBJ2-3 TRBV29-1 TRBD2
CASSLSGAASYEQYF TGTGCCAGCAGCCTTAGCGGGGCTGCCTCCTACGAGCAGTACTTC NA TRBJ2-7 TRBV7-2 TRBD2
CASSYGTGREDGYTF TGTGCCAGCAGTTATGGGACAGGGAGGGAGGATGGCTACACCTTC NA TRBJ1-2 TRBV6-5 TRBD1
CASSLTGRISGNTIYF TGTGCCAGCAGCTTGACAGGGCGGATCTCTGGAAACACCATATATTTT NA TRBJ1-3 TRBV7-2 TRBD1
CASSQPGNSPLHF TGTGCCAGCAGCCAACCAGGGAATTCACCCCTCCACTTT NA TRBJ1-6 TRBV3-1/TRBV3-2 NA
CATAVTGSSGNTIYF TGTGCCACAGCTGTAACAGGGAGCTCTGGAAACACCATATATTTT once TRBJ1-3 TRBV19 NA
CASSQAKTSSGPEQYF TGTGCCAGCAGCCAAGCTAAGACTAGCTCGGGGCCCGAGCAGTACTTC NA TRBJ2-7 TRBV3-1/TRBV3-2 TRBD2
CASIPAAGSYNSPLHF TGTGCCAGCATCCCCGCGGCTGGATCCTATAATTCACCCCTCCACTTT many TRBJ1-6 TRBV5-6 NA
CASSFGLAGGPNTGELFF TGTGCCAGCAGCTTTGGACTAGCGGGAGGGCCGAACACCGGGGAGCTGTTTTTT NA TRBJ2-2 TRBV5-4 TRBD2
CAISGTGTGVNEQYF TGTGCCATCAGTGGGACCGGGACAGGGGTGAACGAGCAGTACTTC NA TRBJ2-7 TRBV10-3 TRBD1
CASSSKTGTNEKLFF TGTGCCAGCAGCTCCAAGACAGGGACTAATGAAAAACTGTTTTTT NA TRBJ1-4 TRBV5-4 TRBD1
CAISDPGPPSYNEQFF TGTGCCATCAGTGATCCAGGGCCCCCCTCCTACAATGAGCAGTTCTTC few TRBJ2-1 TRBV10-3 NA
CQAWFTEAFF TGCCAAGCGTGGTTCACTGAAGCTTTCTTT NA TRBJ1-1 TRBV20-1 NA